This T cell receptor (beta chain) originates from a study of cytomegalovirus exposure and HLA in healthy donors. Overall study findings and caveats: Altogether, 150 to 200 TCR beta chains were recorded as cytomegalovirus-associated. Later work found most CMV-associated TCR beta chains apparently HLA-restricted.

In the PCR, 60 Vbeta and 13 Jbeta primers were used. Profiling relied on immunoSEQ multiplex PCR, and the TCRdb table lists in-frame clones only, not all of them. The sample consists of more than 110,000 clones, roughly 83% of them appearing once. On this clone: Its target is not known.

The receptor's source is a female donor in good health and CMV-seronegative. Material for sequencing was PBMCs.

The CDR3, as DNA: TGTGCCAGCAGCGTAGCCTCCGACAGCCCGAACACTGAAGCTTTCTTT. It yields the protein CASSVASDSPNTEAFF. The rearrangement links TRBV9 to TRBJ1-1, with a weak D call TRBD1 (5 bases). With 0 bases removed from V and 1 base from J, the gap between germline ends came to 13 bases. CDR3 length: 16 amino acids. Germline V gene sequence: CDR1 SGDLS, CDR2 YYNGEE.